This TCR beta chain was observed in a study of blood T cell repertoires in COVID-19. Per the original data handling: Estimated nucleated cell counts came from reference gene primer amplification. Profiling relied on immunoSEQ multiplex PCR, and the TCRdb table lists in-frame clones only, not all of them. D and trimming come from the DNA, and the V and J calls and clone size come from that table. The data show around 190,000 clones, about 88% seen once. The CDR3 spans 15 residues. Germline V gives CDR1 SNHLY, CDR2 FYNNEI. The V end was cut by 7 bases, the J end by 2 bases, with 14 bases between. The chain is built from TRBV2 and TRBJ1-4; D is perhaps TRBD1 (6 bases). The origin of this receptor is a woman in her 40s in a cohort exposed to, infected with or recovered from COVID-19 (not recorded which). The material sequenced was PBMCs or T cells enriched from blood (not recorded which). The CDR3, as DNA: TGTGCCAGCACCACAATACAGGGTACTAATGAAAAACTGTTTTTT. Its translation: CASTTIQGTNEKLFF.